One T cell receptor (beta chain) is described in this entry. Antigen: not known. With 60 Vbeta and 13 Jbeta primers, the PCR was carried out. This table comes from immunoSEQ multiplex PCR, and its TCRdb copy is limited to in-frame clones, with some not included. The profile shows 150,000 to 200,000 clones, around 78% of them singletons. V was pared by 4 bases and J by 4 bases, with 6 bases of the junction left unmatched. The CDR3 is made up of 14 amino acids. Per the germline V gene, CDR1 is LNHNV and CDR2 is YYDKDF (reference sequence). The source of the sample is a study of cytomegalovirus exposure and HLA in healthy donors. Study-wide results and limits: Analysis was carried out at a later point, and it linked a missense DCLRE1C variant to TCR beta V- and J-gene trimming. A later analysis reportedly found that, within productive TCRs, an Asian-associated ancestry cluster had fewer N-insertions than the mean observed across the approximately 670 donors.

The chain joins TRBV15 to TRBJ2-5; 7 bases are shared with TRBD1. The source is a man between 18 and 35 years old in good health and CMV-seronegative. Sequencing input: PBMCs. CDR3 bases: TGTGCCACCAGCAAAACAGGGGCGGGAGAGACCCAGTACTTC. It translates to CATSKTGAGETQYF.